Listed below are T cell receptor beta chains from one sample, sequenced in a study of blood T cell repertoires in COVID-19. Profiling relied on immunoSEQ multiplex PCR, and the TCRdb table lists in-frame clones only, not all of them. The sample lists about 140,000 clones, about 80% occurring once. Sequencing used peripheral blood. These TCRs come from a human donor in a cohort sampled during active COVID-19. The CDR3 runs from the conserved cysteine through the conserved F or W. The D gene is left open where the match is weak. Clone size, where shown, is once, few, many, or a class for clones that have expanded.

size | J | V | D | CDR3 | DNA
. | TRBJ2-1 | TRBV6-6 | TRBD2 | CASIGGADEQFF | TGTGCCAGCATCGGGGGGGCCGATGAGCAGTTCTTC
. | TRBJ2-1 | TRBV11-2 | TRBD1 | CASSLVQGMREQFF | TGTGCCAGCAGCTTAGTACAGGGGATGCGTGAGCAGTTCTTC
. | TRBJ2-3 | TRBV7-2 | . | CASSLVQVSTDTQYF | TGTGCCAGCAGCTTGGTACAGGTTAGCACAGATACGCAGTATTTT
. | TRBJ1-1 | TRBV10-3 | . | CAISEVTDNTEAFF | TGTGCCATCAGTGAGGTGACAGATAACACTGAAGCTTTCTTT
. | TRBJ1-2 | TRBV7-9 | . | CASSYTGSGYGYTF | TGTGCCAGCAGCTACACAGGGAGCGGCTATGGCTACACCTTC
few | TRBJ1-6 | TRBV27 | . | CASSRWEEGYYSPLHF | TGTGCCAGCAGTCGTTGGGAGGAGGGGTACTATTCACCCCTCCACTTT
. | TRBJ1-6 | TRBV12-5 | . | CASGLVAGGYHSPLHF | TGTGCTAGTGGTTTGGTGGCGGGAGGGTATCATTCACCCCTCCACTTT
. | TRBJ2-7 | TRBV19 | TRBD2 | CASGENSYEQYF | TGTGCTAGCGGGGAAAACTCCTACGAGCAGTACTTC
once | TRBJ2-3 | TRBV7-2 | TRBD2 | CASSLFSGGTDTQYF | TGTGCCAGCAGCTTATTTAGCGGGGGGACAGATACGCAGTATTTT
. | TRBJ1-3 | TRBV19 | TRBD1 | CASTPGTGWSGNTIYF | TGTGCCAGTACCCCCGGGACAGGGTGGTCTGGAAACACCATATATTTT
. | TRBJ1-1 | TRBV11-2 | TRBD1 | CASSARQGWNTEAFF | TGTGCCAGCAGCGCAAGACAGGGTTGGAACACTGAAGCTTTCTTT
. | TRBJ1-6 | TRBV27 | . | CASSPAARGARSPLHF | TGTGCCAGCAGCCCCGCGGCCCGGGGGGCGCGTTCACCCCTCCACTTT
. | TRBJ2-5 | TRBV3-1/TRBV3-2 | TRBD2 | CASRLTSGGETQYF | TGTGCCAGCAGGCTGACTAGCGGGGGAGAGACCCAGTACTTC
. | TRBJ2-5 | TRBV7-2 | . | CASSLRGGWLRQETQYF | TGTGCCAGCAGCTTAAGGGGGGGGTGGTTGAGGCAAGAGACCCAGTACTTC
. | TRBJ2-3 | TRBV11-3 | TRBD2 | CASSATSGGLSTDTQYF | TGTGCCAGCAGCGCGACTAGCGGGGGGCTTAGCACAGATACGCAGTATTTT
. | TRBJ2-1 | TRBV4-1 | TRBD1 | CASSGMGQGYSEQFF | TGCGCCAGCAGCGGAATGGGACAGGGTTATAGTGAGCAGTTCTTC
. | TRBJ1-2 | TRBV13 | TRBD1 | CASSFRGPRYGYTF | TGTGCCAGCAGCTTCAGGGGGCCTCGGTATGGCTACACCTTC
. | TRBJ1-1 | TRBV5-6 | . | CASSLEQGTYNTEAFF | TGTGCCAGCAGCTTGGAGCAGGGAACATATAACACTGAAGCTTTCTTT
once | TRBJ2-2 | TRBV6-5 | . | CASSYVETGELFF | TGTGCCAGCAGTTATGTGGAGACCGGGGAGCTGTTTTTT
. | TRBJ1-1 | TRBV6-2/TRBV6-3 | . | CASSRVSGRITEAFF | TGTGCCAGCAGTAGGGTGTCAGGGCGAATCACTGAAGCTTTCTTT
. | TRBJ2-7 | TRBV15 | . | CATSRDLETGSYEQYF | TGTGCCACCAGCAGAGATCTGGAGACGGGCTCCTACGAGCAGTACTTC
. | TRBJ2-1 | TRBV19 | TRBD2 | CSSGYNEQFF | TGCTCTAGCGGGTACAATGAGCAGTTCTTC
. | TRBJ1-4 | TRBV4-2 | TRBD1 | CASSLIDRATNEKLFF | TGTGCCAGCAGCCTCATCGACAGGGCGACTAATGAAAAACTGTTTTTT
. | TRBJ2-1 | TRBV5-5 | TRBD2 | CASKPGLEAYNEQFF | TGTGCCAGCAAACCGGGACTAGAGGCGTACAATGAGCAGTTCTTC
few | TRBJ2-1 | TRBV30 | . | CAWNIGEGEQFF | TGTGCCTGGAACATCGGGGAAGGTGAGCAGTTCTTC
once | TRBJ2-7 | TRBV9 | TRBD2 | CASSPSPGLAGDEQYF | TGTGCCAGCAGCCCAAGTCCGGGACTAGCGGGGGACGAGCAGTACTTC
once | TRBJ2-5 | TRBV29-1 | TRBD1 | CSVKFQGQQETQYF | TGCAGCGTTAAATTCCAGGGACAGCAAGAGACCCAGTACTTC
. | TRBJ1-1 | TRBV30 | . | CAWSGLTPNTEAFF | TGTGCCTGGAGTGGGCTGACACCGAACACTGAAGCTTTCTTT
. | TRBJ2-5 | TRBV6-5 | . | CASRATGETQYF | TGTGCCAGCAGGGCCACAGGGGAGACCCAGTACTTC
. | TRBJ2-3 | TRBV7-2 | . | CASSPGQITDTQYF | TGTGCCAGCAGCCCTGGGCAGATCACAGATACGCAGTATTTT
. | TRBJ2-7 | TRBV4-1 | . | CASSQDGGHYEQYF | TGCGCCAGCAGCCAAGATGGGGGACACTACGAGCAGTACTTC
. | TRBJ2-5 | TRBV29-1 | TRBD2 | CSVELPLGGVGETQYF | TGCAGCGTTGAACTACCCCTTGGGGGGGTTGGAGAGACCCAGTACTTC
. | TRBJ2-3 | TRBV6-5 | . | CASTREVGNTDTQYF | TGTGCCAGCACCAGGGAGGTTGGGAACACAGATACGCAGTATTTT
few | TRBJ2-2 | TRBV4-2 | . | CASSHAGGETGELFF | TGTGCCAGCAGCCATGCAGGCGGGGAGACCGGGGAGCTGTTTTTT
. | TRBJ1-2 | TRBV11-2 | TRBD1 | CASSRTNRGDYGYTF | TGTGCCAGCAGCCGCACAAACAGGGGTGACTATGGCTACACCTTC
. | TRBJ1-1 | TRBV5-4 | TRBD1 | CASSAGRQGYEAFF | TGTGCCAGCAGCGCCGGGAGACAGGGGTATGAAGCTTTCTTT
. | TRBJ2-7 | TRBV15 | TRBD2 | CATSRDPLTLAGQYF | TGTGCCACCAGCAGAGATCCCCTGACGCTAGCGGGGCAGTACTTC
. | TRBJ2-3 | TRBV29-1 | TRBD2 | CSVTGTSVADTQYF | TGCAGCGTGACAGGGACTAGCGTTGCAGATACGCAGTATTTT
. | TRBJ2-3 | TRBV7-3 | . | CASSANSDTQYF | TGTGCCAGCAGCGCTAACTCGGATACGCAGTATTTT
. | TRBJ1-1 | TRBV19 | . | CASSIKGFTEAFF | TGTGCCAGTAGTATTAAGGGGTTCACTGAAGCTTTCTTT
. | TRBJ1-2 | TRBV5-1 | TRBD1 | CASSLSSGQGLGYTF | TGCGCCAGCAGCTTGTCTTCCGGACAGGGGCTTGGCTACACCTTC
. | TRBJ2-7 | TRBV6-5 | TRBD2 | CASRTGLAAYEQYF | TGTGCCAGCAGAACGGGACTAGCGGCCTACGAGCAGTACTTC
. | TRBJ2-7 | TRBV3-1/TRBV3-2 | . | CASSQYPRGSEQYF | TGTGCCAGCAGCCAATATCCCCGAGGGTCCGAGCAGTACTTC
. | TRBJ1-2 | TRBV7-9 | TRBD1 | CASSLTGPSYGYTF | TGTGCCAGCAGCCTGACAGGGCCAAGCTATGGCTACACCTTC
. | TRBJ1-2 | TRBV23-1 | TRBD1 | CASSQSRTGGRNYGYTF | TGCGCCAGCAGTCAATCGCGGACAGGGGGCAGGAACTATGGCTACACCTTC
. | TRBJ2-7 | TRBV29-1 | . | CSVGGQGHEQYF | TGCAGCGTTGGAGGGCAGGGGCACGAGCAGTACTTC
. | TRBJ1-1 | TRBV14 | TRBD1 | CASRQTGTANEAFF | TGTGCCAGCCGTCAGACCGGGACAGCGAACGAAGCTTTCTTT
. | TRBJ2-5 | TRBV24-1 | . | CATGVGGEGKETQYF | TGTGCCACCGGAGTTGGAGGCGAAGGGAAAGAGACCCAGTACTTC
few | TRBJ2-2 | TRBV5-1 | . | CASSSRTDNTGELFF | TGCGCCAGCAGCTCAAGGACAGATAACACCGGGGAGCTGTTTTTT
. | TRBJ2-5 | TRBV5-1 | . | CASSLNQETQYF | TGCGCCAGCAGCCTTAACCAAGAGACCCAGTACTTC